What follows are 21 T cell receptor beta chains derived from one specimen sequenced in a study of radiation and T cells in renal cell carcinoma (TCRdb year 2020). Library generation was performed with the immunoSEQ multiplex PCR assay. TCRdb holds this immuneACCESS table with in-frame rearrangements only. Some clones are missing; in checked studies, unresolved V genes explain under half, and the rest has no known cause. This sample comprises 94,000 or so clones, 65% to 85% of them detected only once. The ten largest clones add up to roughly 6% of the sample. The sample's time point label is to be understood as: baseline pretreatment blood. Read against the paper, the sample's treatment or condition label means: 15 Gy SBRT to primary tumor, nephrectomy 4 weeks later. Sequenced material: blood, taken from a patient whose treatment included radiotherapy and nephrectomy. Source of these receptors: a man between 60 and 75 years old with renal cell carcinoma.

This clone showed up just a few times. V gene TRBV28 combines with J gene TRBJ1-2; D might be TRBD1 (6 bases). The CDR3 covers 11 residues. The germline gives CDR1 MDHEN, CDR2 SYDVKM. Trimming took off 8 bases at V and 4 bases at J, with 8 bases between the two ends. The CDR3 sequence is CASLRGYGYTF. Here the CDR3 DNA reads TGTGCCAGCCTCAGGGGCTATGGCTACACCTTC.

The chain employs TRBV18 and TRBJ2-4, with 7 bases fitting TRBD1. The J segment lost 8 bases and the V segment lost 2 bases, leaving 9 bases of the junction unmatched. This CDR3 comprises 15 residues. The V gene's germline CDR1 is KGHSH and CDR2 LQKENI. Written as DNA, the CDR3 is TGTGCCAGCTCACCAAGACAGGGTGGGGTGGACATTCAGTACTTC. It specifies CASSPRQGGVDIQYF. The variable domain in full, completed from reference TRBV18 and TRBJ2-4, reads NAGVMQNPRHLVRRRGQEARLRCSPMKGHSHVYWYRQLPEEGLKFMVYLQKENIIDESGMPKERFSAEFPKEGPSILRIQQVVRGDSAAYFCASSPRQGGVDIQYFGAGTRLSVL.

The chain recombines TRBV5-1 with TRBJ2-3, with 14 positions matching TRBD2. The CDR3 length is 18 residues. Germline V gene sequence: CDR1 SGHRS, CDR2 YFSETQ. The ends lost 4 bases at V and 1 base at J; junction bases unmatched: 8. The CDR3 sequence is CASSVEPGLAGGTDTQYF. The DNA for the CDR3 is TGCGCCAGCAGCGTGGAGCCGGGACTAGCGGGAGGCACAGATACGCAGTATTTT.

This clone was detected only a few times. The V call is TRBV30, the J call TRBJ2-3, with TRBD2 identical over 11 bases. Germline CDR1 GTSNPN, CDR2 SVGIG (reference sequence). Trimming cost V 1 base and J 7 bases; bases outside gene matches: 13. There are 17 residues in the CDR3. Here the CDR3 reads CAWSATGTSGISYTQYF. Written as DNA, the CDR3 is TGTGCCTGGAGTGCCACCGGGACTAGCGGAATCTCCTATACGCAGTATTTT.

The chain combines TRBV10-3 with TRBJ2-1; TRBD2 aligns across 13 bases. Germline V CDR1 and CDR2: ENHRY, SYGVKD. J gave up 4 bases and V 10 bases, and 10 bases lay outside the gene matches. This CDR3 region has 16 residues. The CDR3 DNA sequence: TGTGCCACCGGAGTGACTAGCGGGAGGTATTACAATGAGCAGTTCTTC. Its protein product is CATGVTSGRYYNEQFF.

The V call is TRBV19, the J call TRBJ1-1; 7 nucleotides match TRBD1. Trimming removed 6 bases from V and 3 bases from J; junction bases left unmatched: 13. This CDR3 spans 16 amino acids. Germline V gene lookup returns CDR1 LNHDA and CDR2 SQIVND (reference sequence). CDR3 coding DNA: TGTGCCAGTAGCTCATTGGGACAGCCTAGATACACTGAAGCTTTCTTT. Protein sequence: CASSSLGQPRYTEAFF.

V usage is TRBV29-1 and J usage is TRBJ2-3; possible D gene TRBD2, 5 bases. This CDR3 is built from 15 residues. Germline V CDR1 and CDR2: SQVTM, ANQGSEA. V was shortened by 8 bases and J by 2 bases, with 20 bases between the two germline ends. CDR3 protein: CSSEGGLQHTDTQYF. The CDR3 DNA follows: TGCAGCTCTGAGGGTGGGCTCCAACACACAGATACGCAGTATTTT.

The J gene is TRBJ2-7, the V gene TRBV5-1, with a weak D call TRBD1 (6 bases). Germline V gene lookup returns CDR1 SGHRS and CDR2 YFSETQ. V was pared by 5 bases and J by 5 bases, with 20 bases between. The CDR3 loop spans 15 amino acids. As DNA, the CDR3 is TGCGCCAGCAGTGCAGGGGTCGGGGTAGTTAACGAGCAGTACTTC. Residues: CASSAGVGVVNEQYF.

This clone occurred once. The chain carries TRBV18 and TRBJ2-3; TRBD1 matches at 8 bases. The CDR3 sequence is 16 residues long. The junction had 3 bases not matched to a gene; V was cut back by 0 bases and J by 1 base. Looked up from germline, CDR1 is KGHSH and CDR2 is LQKENI. The CDR3 nucleotides read TGTGCCAGCTCACCACCGACGACAGGGGGCACAGATACGCAGTATTTT. This codes for CASSPPTTGGTDTQYF.

This sequence joins TRBV6-5 and TRBJ1-1; no firm D call. CDR3 length equals 12 residues. Germline CDR1 reads MNHEY; CDR2 reads SVGAGI. Deletions cut 5 bases from V and 1 base from J, with 5 bases between. DNA of the CDR3: TGTGCCAGCAGTGACCCGAACACTGAAGCTTTCTTT. Translation gives CASSDPNTEAFF.

The CDR3 DNA reads TGTGCCTGGAGCTCTTACCGCCATGAGCAGTTCTTC. Amino acids: CAWSSYRHEQFF. The chain is built from TRBV30 and TRBJ2-1, with D uncertain. V lost 3 bases and J 8 bases, leaving 11 bases between the germline ends. Per the germline V gene, CDR1 is GTSNPN and CDR2 is SVGIG (reference sequence). The CDR3 runs 12 residues.

This chain uses TRBV7-9 with TRBJ2-5; 16 bases agree with TRBD2. The J segment lost 1 base and the V segment lost 5 bases, leaving 10 bases of the junction unmatched. Germline V gene sequence: CDR1 SEHNR, CDR2 FQNEAQ (reference sequence). This CDR3 contains 19 residues. CDR3 sequence: CASSRFAGTSGRGQETQYF. Written as DNA, the CDR3 is TGTGCCAGCAGCCGCTTTGCCGGGACTAGCGGGAGGGGCCAAGAGACCCAGTACTTC.

The V and J genes are TRBV5-5 and TRBJ2-2; either TRBD1 or TRBD2 may supply D (5 bases each). This CDR3 contains 15 residues. From germline, CDR1 is SGHKS and CDR2 YYEKEE (reference sequence). V gave up 5 bases and J gave up 1 base, with 12 bases separating them. The CDR3 region is CASSSGTLNTGELFF. CDR3 nucleotides: TGTGCCAGCAGTTCCGGGACGCTGAACACCGGGGAGCTGTTTTTT. Using reference TRBV5-5 and TRBJ2-2 for the parts outside the CDR3, the full variable domain is DAGVTQSPTHLIKTRGQQVTLRCSPISGHKSVSWYQQVLGQGPQFIFQYYEKEERGRGNFPDRFSARQFPNYSSELNVNALLLGDSALYLCASSSGTLNTGELFFGEGSRLTVL.

This chain links TRBV28 with TRBJ2-3, with D possibly TRBD2 on 6 matching bases. The CDR3 contains 15 residues. Germline values: CDR1 MDHEN, CDR2 SYDVKM. V was trimmed by 6 bases and J by 0 bases, leaving 13 bases between them. CDR3: CASRGDFSSTDTQYF. The CDR3 coding sequence is TGTGCCAGCAGGGGGGACTTCTCTAGCACAGATACGCAGTATTTT.

In nucleotides, the CDR3 is TGTGCCTGGAGTGCAGGACTAGCGGGAGTAGATGAGCAGTTCTTC. It encodes CAWSAGLAGVDEQFF. This sequence joins TRBV30 and TRBJ2-1; 13 nucleotides match TRBD2. Germline V gene lookup returns CDR1 GTSNPN and CDR2 SVGIG (reference sequence). This CDR3 contains 15 residues. J gave up 8 bases and V 1 base, and 5 bases lay outside the gene matches. The whole variable domain, remainder taken from reference TRBV30 and TRBJ2-1, is SQTIHQWPATLVQPVGSPLSLECTVEGTSNPNLYWYRQAAGRGLQLLFYSVGIGQISSEVPQNLSASRPQDRQFILSSKKLLLSDSGFYLCAWSAGLAGVDEQFFGPGTRLTVL.

The chain is built from TRBV21-1 and TRBJ2-7; the D segment call TRBD2 is taken from the table without a DNA check. TRBV21-1 is an annotated pseudogene. This CDR3 has 14 amino acids. Here the CDR3 reads CASSKGLAAYEQYF. The CDR3 nucleotides read TGTGCCAGCAGCAAAGGACTAGCGGCATACGAGCAGTACTTC.

In its sample, this clone was seen a few times. The chain carries TRBV5-6 and TRBJ1-1; D might be TRBD1 (5 bases). Trimming removed 4 bases at V and 5 bases at J, with 12 bases between. This CDR3 has 13 amino acids. In germline, CDR1 is SGHDT, CDR2 YYEEEE. CDR3 sequence: CASSGGRRTEAFF. DNA of the CDR3: TGTGCCAGCAGCGGGGGACGGCGGACTGAAGCTTTCTTT.

The CDR3 loop is CASSFLGGGYYNEQFF. In nucleotides, the CDR3 is TGTGCCAGCAGCTTTCTCGGCGGAGGCTACTACAATGAGCAGTTCTTC. V gene TRBV11-2 combines with J gene TRBJ2-1, with a weak D call TRBD2 (5 bases). This CDR3 region has 16 residues. V lost 3 bases, J lost 3 bases, and 15 bases lay in between. Germline V gene lookup returns CDR1 SGHAT and CDR2 FQNNGV.

The chain links TRBV27 to TRBJ2-1; D remains unclear. CDR3 size: 16 residues. V dropped 4 bases and J dropped 0 bases, with 13 bases sitting between them. Germline V gene sequence: CDR1 MNHEY, CDR2 SMNVEV (reference sequence). CDR3 in amino acids: CASSSPQSSSYNEQFF. CDR3 in DNA: TGTGCCAGCAGTTCCCCACAGTCGAGCTCCTACAATGAGCAGTTCTTC.

This chain joins TRBV10-3 and TRBJ2-2, with D perhaps matching TRBD2 (7 bases). The CDR3 covers 17 residues. Trimming cost V 2 bases and J 5 bases, with 18 bases left between them. The germline V gene has CDR1 ENHRY and CDR2 SYGVKD. Here the CDR3 reads CAISEPGLVGATGELFF. The CDR3 nucleotides read TGTGCCATCAGTGAGCCCGGACTAGTGGGGGCTACCGGGGAGCTGTTTTTT.

The chain combines TRBV4-1 with TRBJ1-1; the D is unclear. The germline V gene encodes CDR1 MGHRA and CDR2 YSYEKL. V was clipped by 1 base and J by 3 bases, with 9 bases between them. The length of the CDR3 is 14 residues. The CDR3 coding sequence is TGCGCCAGCAGCCAAGGAGGGAAGGACACTGAAGCTTTCTTT. It translates to CASSQGGKDTEAFF.